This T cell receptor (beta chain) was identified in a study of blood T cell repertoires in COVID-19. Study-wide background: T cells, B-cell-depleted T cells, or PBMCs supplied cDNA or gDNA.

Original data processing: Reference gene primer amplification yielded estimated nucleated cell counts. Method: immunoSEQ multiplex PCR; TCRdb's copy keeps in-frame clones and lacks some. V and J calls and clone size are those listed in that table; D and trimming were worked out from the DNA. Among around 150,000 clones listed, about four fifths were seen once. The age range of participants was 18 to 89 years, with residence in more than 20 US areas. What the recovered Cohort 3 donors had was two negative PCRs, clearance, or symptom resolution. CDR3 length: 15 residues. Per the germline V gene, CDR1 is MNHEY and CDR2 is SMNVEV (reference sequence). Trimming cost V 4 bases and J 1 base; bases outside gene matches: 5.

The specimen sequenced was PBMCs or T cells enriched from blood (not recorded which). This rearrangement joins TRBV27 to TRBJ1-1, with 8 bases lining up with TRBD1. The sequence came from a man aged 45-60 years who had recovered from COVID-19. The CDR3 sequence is CASSSSGTGNTEAFF. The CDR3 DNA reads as TGTGCCAGCAGTTCTTCCGGGACAGGGAACACTGAAGCTTTCTTT.